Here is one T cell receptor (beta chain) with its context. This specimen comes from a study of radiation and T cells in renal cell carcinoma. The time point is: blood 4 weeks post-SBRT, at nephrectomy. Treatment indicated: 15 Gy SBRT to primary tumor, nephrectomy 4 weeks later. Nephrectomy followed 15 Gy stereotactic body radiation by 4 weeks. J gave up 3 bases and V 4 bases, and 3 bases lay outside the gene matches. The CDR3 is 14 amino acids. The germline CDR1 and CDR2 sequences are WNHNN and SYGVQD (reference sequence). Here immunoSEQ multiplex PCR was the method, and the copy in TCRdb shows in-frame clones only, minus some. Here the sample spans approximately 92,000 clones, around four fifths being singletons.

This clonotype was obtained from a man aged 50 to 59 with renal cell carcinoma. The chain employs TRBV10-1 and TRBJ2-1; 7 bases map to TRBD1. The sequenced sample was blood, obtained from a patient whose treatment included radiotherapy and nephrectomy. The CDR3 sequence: CASSAGTDYNEQFF. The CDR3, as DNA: TGCGCCAGCAGTGCCGGGACAGACTACAATGAGCAGTTCTTC.